This TCR beta chain came from a study of T-cell reconstitution after alpha-beta-depleted transplantation in children. General observations from the study: T-cell numbers and diversity, one year after transplant, stemmed largely from T cells that were newly produced.

This clonotype was seen many times. Its antigen is still unknown. This CDR3 contains 14 residues. Germline CDR1 and CDR2: MNHEY and SMNVEV (reference sequence). The V gene end was trimmed by 2 bases and the J gene end by 0 bases; junction bases not matched to a gene: 1. Unique molecular identifiers were used to barcode this TCRbeta library. In TCRdb, the PCR reads were re-called with MiXCR into one record per CDR3 protein. The table has roughly 240,000 distinct CDR3 sequences, less than 9% seen once. The J gene is TRBJ2-7, the V gene TRBV27, with 7 positions matching TRBD1. This clonotype was obtained from a male patient younger than 18 who had a stem cell transplant for acute lymphoblastic leukemia, so the T cells may come from the graft donor. Material: PBMCs, mostly from graft donor cells, obtained 180 days after TCRalphabeta/CD19-depleted stem cell transplant. This chain's CDR3 is CASSLGTVSYEQYF. Here the CDR3 DNA reads TGTGCCAGCAGTTTAGGGACAGTCTCCTACGAGCAGTACTTC.